This T cell receptor (beta chain) was obtained from a study of blood T cell repertoires in COVID-19. Overall study: COVID-19 samples collected from the United States, Italy and Spain covered acute and convalescent phases.

The CDR3 length is 16 residues. Per germline, CDR1 LNHDA and CDR2 SQIVND (reference sequence). For this clone: A read error may account for a junction end that differs from germline. The sample carries other DNA sequences with the same CDR3.

Living in 24 US areas, the participants were between roughly 18 and 90 years of age. How the authors handled the data: Reference gene primer amplification gave estimated nucleated cell counts. The protocol was immunoSEQ multiplex PCR, while the TCRdb copy is restricted to in-frame clones and leaves out a portion. Clone size and V and J calls were adopted from that table, with D and trimming inferred from the DNA. There are 380,000 or so clones in the sample; approximately 90% occur only once, and more than 0.85% lies in the top ten. The sample was PBMCs or T cells enriched from blood (not recorded which). The V call is TRBV19, the J call TRBJ1-1; maybe TRBD1 (5 bases). This receptor was taken from a woman aged 25-40 years with acute COVID-19. The CDR3 spells CASNTGDFTVNTEAFF. The CDR3 DNA reads TGCGCCAGTAATACGGGGGATTTTACGGTGAACACTGAAGCTTTCTTT.